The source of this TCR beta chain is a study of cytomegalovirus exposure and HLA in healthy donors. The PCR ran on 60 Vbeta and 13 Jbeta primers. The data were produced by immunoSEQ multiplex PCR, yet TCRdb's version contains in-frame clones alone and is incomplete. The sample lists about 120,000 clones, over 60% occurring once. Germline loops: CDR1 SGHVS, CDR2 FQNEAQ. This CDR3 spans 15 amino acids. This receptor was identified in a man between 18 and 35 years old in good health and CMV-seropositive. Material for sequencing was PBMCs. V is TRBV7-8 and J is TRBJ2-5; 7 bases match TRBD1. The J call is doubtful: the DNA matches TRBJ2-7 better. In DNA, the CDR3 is TGTGCCAGCAGCTTACGTGACAGGGTAAACGACGAGCAGTACTTC. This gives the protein CASSLRDRVNDEQYF.